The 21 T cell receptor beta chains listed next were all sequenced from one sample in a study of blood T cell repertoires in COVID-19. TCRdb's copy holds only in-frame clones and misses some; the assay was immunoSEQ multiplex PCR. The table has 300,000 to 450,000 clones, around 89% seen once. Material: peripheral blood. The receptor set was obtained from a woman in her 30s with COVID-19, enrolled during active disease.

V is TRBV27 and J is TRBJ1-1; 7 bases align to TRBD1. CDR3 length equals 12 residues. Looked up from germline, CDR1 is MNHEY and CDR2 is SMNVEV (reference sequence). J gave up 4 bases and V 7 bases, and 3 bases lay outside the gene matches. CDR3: CASIRQGTEAFF. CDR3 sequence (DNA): TGTGCCAGCATTCGACAGGGCACTGAAGCTTTCTTT.

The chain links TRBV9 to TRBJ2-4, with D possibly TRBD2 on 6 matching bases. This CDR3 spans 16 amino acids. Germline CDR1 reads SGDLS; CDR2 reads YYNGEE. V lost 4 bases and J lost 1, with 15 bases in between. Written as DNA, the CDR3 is TGTGCCAGCAGCTCGACTACTCGGGGGGCCAAAAACATTCAGTACTTC. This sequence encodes CASSSTTRGAKNIQYF.

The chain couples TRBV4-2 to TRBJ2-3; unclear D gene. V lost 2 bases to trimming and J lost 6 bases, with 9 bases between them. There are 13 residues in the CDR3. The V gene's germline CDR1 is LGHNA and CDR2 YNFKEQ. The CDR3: CASSQTQSDTQYF. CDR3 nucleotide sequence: TGTGCCAGCAGCCAAACCCAGTCGGATACGCAGTATTTT.

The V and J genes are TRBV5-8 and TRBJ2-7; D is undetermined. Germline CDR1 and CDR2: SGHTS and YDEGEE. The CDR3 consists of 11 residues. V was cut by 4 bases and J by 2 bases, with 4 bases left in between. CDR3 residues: CASSGAYEQYF. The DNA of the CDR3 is TGTGCCAGCAGCGGAGCCTACGAGCAGTACTTC.

CDR3 in amino acids: CASSIAGGPSGELFF. The CDR3 nucleotides read TGTGCCAGTAGTATAGCGGGAGGGCCCTCCGGGGAGCTGTTTTTT. The rearrangement joins TRBV19 to TRBJ2-2, with TRBD2 matching 8 bases. The length of the CDR3 is 15 residues. V shed 1 base, J shed 6 bases, and the junction held 4 bases outside the gene matches. Germline V gene lookup returns CDR1 LNHDA and CDR2 SQIVND (reference sequence).

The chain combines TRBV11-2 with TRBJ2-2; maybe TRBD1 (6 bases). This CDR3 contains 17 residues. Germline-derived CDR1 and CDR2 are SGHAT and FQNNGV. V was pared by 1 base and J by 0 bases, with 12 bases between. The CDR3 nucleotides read TGTGCCAGCAGCTTAGGACTGGGGACACCGAACACCGGGGAGCTGTTTTTT. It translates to CASSLGLGTPNTGELFF.

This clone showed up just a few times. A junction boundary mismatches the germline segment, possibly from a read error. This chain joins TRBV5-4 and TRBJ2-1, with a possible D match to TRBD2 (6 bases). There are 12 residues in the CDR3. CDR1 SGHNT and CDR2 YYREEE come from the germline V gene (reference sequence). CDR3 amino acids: CASSLPGVHSLF. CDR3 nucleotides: TGTGCCAGCAGCTTACCGGGGGTACATTCCCTCTTC.

The CDR3 nucleotides are TGTGCCAGCAGCCCACGGGACTACCACACAGATACGCAGTATTTT. Its translation is CASSPRDYHTDTQYF. The V call is TRBV11-2, the J call TRBJ2-3; TRBD2 agrees at 7 bases. Per the germline V gene, CDR1 is SGHAT and CDR2 is FQNNGV. The CDR3 has 15 amino acids. With V trimmed by 5 bases and J by 2 bases, 7 bases remained unmatched.

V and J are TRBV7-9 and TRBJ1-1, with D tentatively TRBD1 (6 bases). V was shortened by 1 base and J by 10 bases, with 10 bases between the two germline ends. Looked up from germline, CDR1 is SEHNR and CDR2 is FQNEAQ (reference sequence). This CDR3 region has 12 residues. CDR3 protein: CASSLDRVGAFF. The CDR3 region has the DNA TGTGCCAGCAGCTTAGACAGGGTCGGAGCTTTCTTT.

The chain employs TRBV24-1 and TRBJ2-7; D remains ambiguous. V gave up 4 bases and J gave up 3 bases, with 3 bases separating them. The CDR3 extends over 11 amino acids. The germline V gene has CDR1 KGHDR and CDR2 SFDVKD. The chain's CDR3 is CATSDLYEQYF. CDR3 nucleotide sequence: TGTGCCACCAGTGACCTCTACGAGCAGTACTTC.

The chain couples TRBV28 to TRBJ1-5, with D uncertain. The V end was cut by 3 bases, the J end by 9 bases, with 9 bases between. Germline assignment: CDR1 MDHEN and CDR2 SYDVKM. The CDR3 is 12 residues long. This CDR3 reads CASSFEWWPQHF. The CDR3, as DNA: TGTGCCAGCAGTTTTGAGTGGTGGCCCCAGCATTTT.

Here the CDR3 reads CSASLGAGTQYF. The CDR3 coding sequence is TGCAGTGCTAGTTTGGGGGCTGGTACGCAGTATTTT. The V call is TRBV20-1, the J call TRBJ2-3, with D tentatively TRBD1 (6 bases). This CDR3 has 12 residues. Germline V gene data show CDR1 as DFQATT and CDR2 as SNEGSKA (reference sequence). Deletions cut 3 bases from V and 8 bases from J, with 12 bases between.

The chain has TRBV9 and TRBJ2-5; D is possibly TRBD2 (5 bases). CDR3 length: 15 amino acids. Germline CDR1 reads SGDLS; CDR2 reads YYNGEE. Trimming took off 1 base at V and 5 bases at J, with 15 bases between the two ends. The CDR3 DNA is TGTGCCAGCAGCGTAACCTGGGGAGTCTGGGAGACCCAGTACTTC. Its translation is CASSVTWGVWETQYF.

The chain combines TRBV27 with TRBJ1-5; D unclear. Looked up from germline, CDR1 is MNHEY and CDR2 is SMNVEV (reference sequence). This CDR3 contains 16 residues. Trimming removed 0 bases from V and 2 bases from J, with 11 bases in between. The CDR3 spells CASSLSRAAGNQPQHF. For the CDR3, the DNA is TGTGCCAGCAGTTTATCGCGAGCGGCGGGCAATCAGCCCCAGCATTTT.

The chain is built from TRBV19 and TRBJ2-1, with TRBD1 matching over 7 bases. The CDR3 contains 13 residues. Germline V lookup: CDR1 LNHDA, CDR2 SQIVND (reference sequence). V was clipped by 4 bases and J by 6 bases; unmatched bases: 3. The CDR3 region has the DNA TGTGCCAGTAGTACGGGACAGCCCAATGAGCAGTTCTTC. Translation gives CASSTGQPNEQFF.

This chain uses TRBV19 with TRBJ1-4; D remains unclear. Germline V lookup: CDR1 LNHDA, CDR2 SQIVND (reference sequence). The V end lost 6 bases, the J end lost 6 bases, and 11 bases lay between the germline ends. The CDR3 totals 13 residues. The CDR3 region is CASRSGVDEKLFF. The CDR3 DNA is TGTGCCAGTAGATCCGGGGTCGATGAAAAACTGTTTTTT.

The CDR3 bases are TGTGCCAGCAGCGGGGTTGACGGGGTCCAAGAGACCCAGTACTTC. Its translation: CASSGVDGVQETQYF. The chain couples TRBV7-8 to TRBJ2-5, with D perhaps TRBD2 (5 bases). This CDR3 is 15 amino acids long. The V end lost 5 bases, the J end lost 1 base, and 14 bases lay between the germline ends. Looked up from germline, CDR1 is SGHVS and CDR2 is FQNEAQ.

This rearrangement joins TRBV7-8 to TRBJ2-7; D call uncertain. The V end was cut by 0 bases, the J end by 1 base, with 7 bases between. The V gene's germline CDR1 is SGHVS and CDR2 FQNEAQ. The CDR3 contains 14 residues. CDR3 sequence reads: CASSLAGLSYEQYV. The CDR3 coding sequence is TGTGCCAGCAGCTTAGCCGGTCTTTCCTACGAGCAGTACGTC.

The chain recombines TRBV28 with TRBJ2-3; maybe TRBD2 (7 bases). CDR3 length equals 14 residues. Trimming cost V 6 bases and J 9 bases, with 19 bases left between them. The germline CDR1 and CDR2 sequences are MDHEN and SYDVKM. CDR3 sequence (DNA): TGTGCCAGCAGGACTACCCGGGGAGGGGGGACGCAGTATTTT. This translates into CASRTTRGGGTQYF.

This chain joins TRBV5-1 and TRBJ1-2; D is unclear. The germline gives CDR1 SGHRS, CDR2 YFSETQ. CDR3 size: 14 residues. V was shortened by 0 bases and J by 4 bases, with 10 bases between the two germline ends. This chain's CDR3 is CASSLDQSFYGYTF. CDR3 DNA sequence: TGCGCCAGCAGCTTGGACCAGTCCTTCTATGGCTACACCTTC.

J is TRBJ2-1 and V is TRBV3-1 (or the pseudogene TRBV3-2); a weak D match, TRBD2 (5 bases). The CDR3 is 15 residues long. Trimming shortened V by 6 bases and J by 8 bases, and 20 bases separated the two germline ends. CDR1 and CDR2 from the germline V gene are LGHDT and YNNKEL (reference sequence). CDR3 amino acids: CASRVLFWEKDEQFF. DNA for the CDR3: TGTGCCAGCAGGGTATTATTTTGGGAGAAGGATGAGCAGTTCTTC.